Presented here are 28 T cell receptor beta chains from one specimen sequenced in a study of follicular helper T cells after annual influenza vaccination. Time point defined: 2014-2015 season, pre-vaccination. TCRdb's copy holds only in-frame clones and misses some; the assay was immunoSEQ multiplex PCR. The sample lists thousands of clones; 79% were seen once. This sample comprised CXCR5+ CD38- circulating T follicular helper cells from blood, obtained on the day of influenza vaccination. Subset of the sample: circulating Tfh, non-naive CD4+CXCR5+PD-1+ (ICOS+CD38+ or ICOS-CD38-). Every receptor here comes from an adult who received the influenza vaccine.

This sequence joins TRBV2 and TRBJ2-4; D might be TRBD2 (5 bases). Between the trimmed V and J ends, which lost 2 bases and 4 bases, there was a span of 9 bases. There are 14 residues in the CDR3. Germline V gene data show CDR1 as SNHLY and CDR2 as FYNNEI. The CDR3 reads CASSEPGKKNIQYF. CDR3 DNA sequence: TGTGCCAGCAGTGAACCGGGAAAAAAAAACATTCAGTACTTC.

The J gene is TRBJ1-2, the V gene TRBV6-5; TRBD1 matches at 7 bases. V shed 0 bases and J 4 bases; nucleotides not matched to a gene: 8. In germline, CDR1 is MNHEY, CDR2 SVGAGI. The CDR3 has 16 residues. Written as DNA, the CDR3 is TGTGCCAGCAGTTACTCCGCGGGGCGGGACAGCTATGGCTACACCTTC. This codes for CASSYSAGRDSYGYTF.

This clone was seen a handful of times. The chain is built from TRBV5-1 and TRBJ1-2; possibly TRBD1 for D (6 bases). The V gene's germline CDR1 is SGHRS and CDR2 YFSETQ. V dropped 4 bases and J dropped 5 bases, with 21 bases sitting between them. This CDR3 is 16 amino acids long. CDR3 DNA sequence: TGCGCCAGCAGCCCGACGGGGGGCAGCATTATTTATGGCTACACCTTC. Encoded protein: CASSPTGGSIIYGYTF.

The V and J genes are TRBV20-1 and TRBJ2-7; TRBD2 might be the D (6 bases). V was pared by 7 bases and J by 4 bases, with 11 bases between. This CDR3 has 11 amino acids. In germline, CDR1 is DFQATT, CDR2 SNEGSKA (reference sequence). CDR3 region: CSGGDLYEQYF. The CDR3 coding sequence is TGCAGTGGCGGGGACCTTTACGAGCAGTACTTC.

J is TRBJ1-1 and V is TRBV6-5; possibly TRBD1 for D (5 bases). The V end was cut by 8 bases, the J end by 4 bases, with 14 bases between. The CDR3 loop spans 13 amino acids. Germline V gene sequence: CDR1 MNHEY, CDR2 SVGAGI. The CDR3 region is CASLRGGGTEAFF. The CDR3 DNA is TGTGCCAGCCTTCGCGGGGGGGGCACTGAAGCTTTCTTT.

The chain has TRBV5-6 and TRBJ2-3; TRBD2 matches at 12 bases. CDR1 and CDR2 (germline): SGHDT, YYEEEE. There are 16 residues in the CDR3. The V and J ends lost 5 bases and 4 bases, in that order; junction bases with no gene match: 8. This CDR3 reads CASSYLAGGRSDTQYF. The CDR3 coding sequence is TGTGCCAGCAGTTACCTAGCGGGGGGGCGTTCAGATACGCAGTATTTT.

The chain employs TRBV7-9 and TRBJ2-2; TRBD2 is a possible D gene (5 bases). Germline CDR1 reads SEHNR; CDR2 reads FQNEAQ (reference sequence). V lost 1 base and J 6 bases, leaving 6 bases between the germline ends. This CDR3 contains 13 residues. The CDR3 loop is CASSLVGAGELFF. The CDR3 DNA reads as TGTGCCAGCAGCTTAGTCGGGGCCGGGGAGCTGTTTTTT.

The V call is TRBV9, the J call TRBJ1-1; tentatively, D is TRBD1 (5 bases). Germline loops: CDR1 SGDLS, CDR2 YYNGEE. V gave up 0 bases and J gave up 8 bases, with 20 bases separating them. This CDR3 has 16 amino acids. The CDR3 nucleotides are TGTGCCAGCAGCGTAGGGCAGGGAATTGTTCAAGCGGAAGCTTTCTTT. Protein sequence: CASSVGQGIVQAEAFF.

V usage is TRBV9 and J usage is TRBJ1-3, with D possibly being TRBD1 (6 bases). Trimming shortened V by 3 bases and J by 1 base, and 8 bases separated the two germline ends. This CDR3 has 14 amino acids. CDR1 SGDLS and CDR2 YYNGEE come from the germline V gene. The CDR3 coding sequence is TGTGCCAGCAGCGCTACAGGGTCTGGAAACACCATATATTTT. This sequence encodes CASSATGSGNTIYF.

The chain employs TRBV5-1 and TRBJ2-3; D could derive from TRBD1 or TRBD2 (5 bases each). Per germline, CDR1 SGHRS and CDR2 YFSETQ. This CDR3 is built from 15 residues. V lost 0 bases, J lost 2 bases, and 10 bases lay in between. CDR3 amino acids: CASSLAGTLTDTQYF. The CDR3 DNA reads as TGCGCCAGCAGCTTGGCAGGGACCCTCACAGATACGCAGTATTTT.

The rearrangement links TRBV6-4 to TRBJ2-5; 7 nucleotides line up with TRBD2. Per the germline V gene, CDR1 is MRHNA and CDR2 is SNTAGT. V lost 3 bases, J lost 4 bases, and 2 bases stayed unmatched. This CDR3 spans 13 amino acids. In nucleotides, the CDR3 is TGTGCCAGCAGTGAACAGCGGGGAGAGACCCAGTACTTC. It yields the protein CASSEQRGETQYF.

The J gene is TRBJ2-2, the V gene TRBV11-1; 10 positions agree with TRBD1. The V and J ends lost 5 bases and 6 bases, in that order; junction bases with no gene match: 6. Germline V gene lookup returns CDR1 SGHAT and CDR2 FQDESV (reference sequence). The CDR3 has 15 residues. DNA of the CDR3: TGTGCCAGCAGCGCAAGACAGGGGGCGGCCGGGGAGCTGTTTTTT. This encodes CASSARQGAAGELFF. The full variable domain, rest sourced from reference TRBV11-1 and TRBJ2-2, is EAEVAQSPRYKITEKSQAVAFWCDPISGHATLYWYRQILGQGPELLVQFQDESVVDDSQLPKDRFSAERLKGVDSTLKIQPAELGDSAMYLCASSARQGAAGELFFGEGSRLTVL.

V usage is TRBV7-3 and J usage is TRBJ2-7; D is possibly TRBD2 (5 bases). This CDR3 comprises 13 residues. With 1 base removed from V and 6 bases from J, the gap between germline ends came to 10 bases. The germline V gene encodes CDR1 SGHTA and CDR2 FQGTGA. For the CDR3, the DNA is TGTGCCAGCAGCTTAATGATGGGGAGCGAGCAGTACTTC. Its protein is CASSLMMGSEQYF. Full variable domain (missing parts from reference TRBV7-3 and TRBJ2-7): GAGVSQTPSNKVTEKGKYVELRCDPISGHTALYWYRQSLGQGPEFLIYFQGTGAADDSGLPNDRFFAVRPEGSVSTLKIQRTERGDSAVYLCASSLMMGSEQYFGPGTRLTVT.

The rearrangement joins TRBV5-1 to TRBJ2-7, with 7 bases identical to TRBD1. V was pared by 4 bases and J by 1 base, with 5 bases of the junction left unmatched. The CDR3 spans 14 residues. Germline CDR1 SGHRS, CDR2 YFSETQ. The CDR3 nucleotides are TGCGCCAGCAGCAAGGACAGGCCTTCCTACGAGCAGTACTTC. Translation: CASSKDRPSYEQYF.

The rearrangement links TRBV10-2 to TRBJ1-4; D gene uncertain. The CDR3 extends over 14 amino acids. Trimming removed 6 bases from V and 0 bases from J, with 8 bases in between. Germline V CDR1 and CDR2: WSHSY, SAAADI. CDR3 DNA: TGCGCCAGCAGCTCGACGGCAACTAATGAAAAACTGTTTTTT. As protein: CASSSTATNEKLFF.

The V and J genes are TRBV19 and TRBJ2-5; a weak D match, TRBD2 (6 bases). Germline V lookup: CDR1 LNHDA, CDR2 SQIVND (reference sequence). The CDR3 covers 15 residues. With 6 bases removed from V and 5 bases from J, the gap between germline ends came to 19 bases. CDR3 loop: CASRPLEGGLETQYF. The CDR3 bases are TGTGCCAGTAGACCCTTGGAGGGAGGTCTGGAGACCCAGTACTTC.

The CDR3 nucleotides are TGTGCCAGCAAAGAGGAACAGTCCTCCTACGAGCAGTACTTC. It yields the protein CASKEEQSSYEQYF. The chain has TRBV6-1 and TRBJ2-7; no reliable D call. Germline lookup yields CDR1 MNHNS and CDR2 SASEGT. Trimming removed 7 bases at V and 0 bases at J, with 13 bases between. The CDR3 consists of 14 residues.

The J gene is TRBJ2-2, the V gene TRBV7-7; no definite D call. The CDR3 runs to 13 residues. Trimming took off 0 bases at V and 5 bases at J, with 4 bases between the two ends. Per the germline V gene, CDR1 is SSHAT and CDR2 is FNYEAQ (reference sequence). The CDR3 sequence: CASSLAGTGELFF. DNA of the CDR3: TGTGCCAGCAGCTTAGCGGGTACCGGGGAGCTGTTTTTT.

The V and J genes are TRBV18 and TRBJ1-1; D is uncertain. Trimming took off 1 base at V and 5 bases at J, with 14 bases between the two ends. This CDR3 has 15 amino acids. Germline V gives CDR1 KGHSH, CDR2 LQKENI. The CDR3 region is CASSPRSGWGTEAFF. In nucleotides, the CDR3 is TGTGCCAGCTCACCACGATCGGGCTGGGGTACTGAAGCTTTCTTT.

The sample holds a few counts of this clone. At one boundary the junction diverges from the germline segment, which might be a read error. The chain is built from TRBV14 and TRBJ2-7; D not resolved. Germline assignment: CDR1 SGHDN and CDR2 FVKESK. The CDR3 totals 13 residues. The CDR3: CASNQQPKDEQYF. The CDR3 DNA reads TGTGCCAGCAACCAACAGCCGAAGGACGAGCAGTACTTC.

This chain links TRBV5-6 with TRBJ1-3; D call uncertain. The germline CDR1 and CDR2 sequences are SGHDT and YYEEEE. V was trimmed by 4 bases and J by 2 bases, leaving 13 bases between them. The CDR3 sequence is 15 residues long. The CDR3 region has the DNA TGTGCCAGCAGCCGAACGAATAGGGCTGGAAACACCATATATTTT. This codes for CASSRTNRAGNTIYF.

The chain couples TRBV7-9 to TRBJ2-3; D ambiguous. The germline V gene has CDR1 SEHNR and CDR2 FQNEAQ (reference sequence). The CDR3 has 12 amino acids. V lost 4 bases and J lost 4, with 6 bases in between. This chain's CDR3 is CASSWTPDTQYF. CDR3 bases: TGTGCCAGCAGCTGGACCCCAGATACGCAGTATTTT.

This sequence joins TRBV19 and TRBJ1-2; D is perhaps TRBD1 (5 bases). Germline lookup yields CDR1 LNHDA and CDR2 SQIVND (reference sequence). V was pared by 6 bases and J by 5 bases, with 19 bases between. The CDR3 runs 15 residues. The CDR3: CASRNPGATSYGYTF. CDR3 sequence (DNA): TGTGCCAGTAGGAACCCCGGGGCAACTAGTTATGGCTACACCTTC.

The chain uses TRBV19 and TRBJ1-2; no firm D call. V was pared by 6 bases and J by 2 bases, with 13 bases between. This CDR3 spans 14 amino acids. CDR1 and CDR2 (germline): LNHDA, SQIVND (reference sequence). The CDR3 region is CASRDPSLNYGYTF. CDR3 nucleotides: TGTGCCAGTAGGGACCCGTCACTCAACTATGGCTACACCTTC.

The chain recombines TRBV9 with TRBJ2-1; maybe TRBD2 (6 bases). This CDR3 is 14 amino acids long. Trimming stripped 4 bases from V and 10 bases from J, with 18 bases between. Germline values: CDR1 SGDLS, CDR2 YYNGEE. The CDR3 DNA reads as TGTGCCAGCAGCTTTCAGACTAGTAGGAACGAGCAGTTCTTC. Translated: CASSFQTSRNEQFF.

Only one count was recorded for this clone. The chain is built from TRBV18 and TRBJ2-7; the match to TRBD2 covers 8 bases. CDR1 and CDR2 from the germline V gene are KGHSH and LQKENI. The ends lost 3 bases at V and 6 bases at J; junction bases unmatched: 10. The CDR3 runs 15 residues. The DNA of the CDR3 is TGTGCCAGCTCACCTAGATCGGGAGGGTACGGCGAGCAGTACTTC. It is translated as CASSPRSGGYGEQYF.

V is TRBV20-1 and J is TRBJ1-1; D is perhaps TRBD1 (6 bases). Germline loops: CDR1 DFQATT, CDR2 SNEGSKA (reference sequence). CDR3 length equals 11 residues. The germline V and J ends were trimmed by 6 bases and 6 bases, with 11 bases remaining between them. For the CDR3, the DNA is TGCAGTGCAAAGAGGGGGGCTGAAGCTTTCTTT. Its protein is CSAKRGAEAFF.

The chain links TRBV29-1 to TRBJ2-5; D not certain. V was shortened by 3 bases and J by 6 bases, with 14 bases between the two germline ends. CDR1 is SQVTM, CDR2 ANQGSEA, per germline. CDR3 size: 13 residues. The CDR3 sequence: CSVEAPALQTQYF. For the CDR3, the DNA is TGCAGCGTTGAGGCACCAGCCTTGCAGACCCAGTACTTC.